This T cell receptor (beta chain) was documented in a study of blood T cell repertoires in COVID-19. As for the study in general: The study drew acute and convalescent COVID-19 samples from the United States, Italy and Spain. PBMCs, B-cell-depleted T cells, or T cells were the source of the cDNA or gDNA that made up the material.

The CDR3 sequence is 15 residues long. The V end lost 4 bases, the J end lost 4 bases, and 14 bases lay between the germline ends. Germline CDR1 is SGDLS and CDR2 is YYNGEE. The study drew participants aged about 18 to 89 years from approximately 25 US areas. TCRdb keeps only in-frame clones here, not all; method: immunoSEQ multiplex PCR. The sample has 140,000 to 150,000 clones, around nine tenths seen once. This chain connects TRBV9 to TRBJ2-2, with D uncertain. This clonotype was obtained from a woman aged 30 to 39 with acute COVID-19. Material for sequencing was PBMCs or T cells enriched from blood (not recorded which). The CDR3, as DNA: TGTGCCAGCAGCCCCCTCGGATCGGGCACCGGGGAGCTGTTTTTT. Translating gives CASSPLGSGTGELFF.